This T cell receptor beta chain was documented in a study of blood T cell repertoires in COVID-19 (dated by TCRdb to 2018 to 2020). Describing the broader study: Samples covering the acute and convalescent phases of COVID-19 were provided by collaborators in the United States, Italy and Spain. Where available, HLA class I and class II types were obtained from metadata supplied by the sample provider rather than from assay-based typing. The sample metadata nearly always contained a de-identified subject ID, COVID-19 status, age in years and sex. Subjects who had been exposed to COVID-19, were actively infected with it, or had recovered from it provided the deeply sampled blood TCRbeta repertoires that made up the dataset. The samples were drawn from the first 160 participants of the ongoing ImmuneRACE study and from 950 to 1,500 subjects provided by 6 global collaborators. The prospective study material was composed of cDNA or gDNA derived from T cells, B-cell-depleted T cells, or PBMCs. The repertoires were released in a freely available public database meant as a resource for research on the immune response to SARS-CoV-2. General conclusions and limits of the study: The amount of clinical and demographic metadata varied by source and participant and was provided uncurated.

The germline V gene (reference sequence) provides CDR1 LGHDT and CDR2 YNNKEL. Spanning cysteine to phenylalanine, the CDR3 consists of 14 amino acids. Only the CDR3 part of the read is kept: 42 bases, read in frame from the first base. Trimming accounts for 4 bases at V and 1 base at J, while the number of junction bases matched to no gene is 1. TCRbeta CDR3 regions were amplified from genomic DNA using the immunoSEQ Assay, a bias-controlled multiplex PCR. Turning to the authors' computational methods: Within the assay, amplification of reference gene primers was used to estimate how many nucleated cells each sample contained. Sequence reads were collapsed and filtered to measure the absolute abundance of every unique TCRbeta CDR3 rearrangement. For each sample, productive Simpson clonality was calculated by taking the square root of Simpson's diversity index across productive rearrangements. Not all clones reach the TCRdb copy of this immuneACCESS table, which keeps in-frame sequences only. Checked studies attribute under half of the gap to unresolved V genes and leave the rest unexplained. That table is the source of V, J and clone size, and D and trimming were worked out from the DNA. The sample has around 280,000 clones on record, approximately 84% of them singletons. Around 2.1% of the sample belongs to the ten largest clones.

A second Seattle source provided samples from volunteer blood donors who had recovered from COVID-19. Each collaborating institution followed its own protocols to collect whole blood in K2EDTA tubes. Collaborator samples were shipped for TCRbeta analysis as frozen whole blood, isolated PBMCs, or DNA extracted from either sample type. Regarding this clone: Its antigen is not yet known. Base quality data are lacking; no much larger clone is found one base away.

The sample consisted of peripheral blood. This TCR derives from a woman in her twenties or thirties who had recovered from COVID-19. The V gene is TRBV3-1 (or the pseudogene TRBV3-2) and the J gene is TRBJ1-3, with 7 bases aligning to TRBD1. The nucleotides are TGTGCCAGCAGCCGGGACAGTTCTGGAAACACCATATATTTT. The resulting protein is CASSRDSSGNTIYF.